The T cell receptor beta chain under discussion was sequenced for a study of T-cell reconstitution after alpha-beta-depleted transplantation in children (dated by TCRdb to the mid-2010s). Study-level background: T-cell immune reconstitution after TCRalphabeta/CD19-depleted allogeneic hematopoietic cell transplantation in children was quantitatively tracked in the study by means of TCR repertoire profiling.

Library preparation was by PCR. Data came from an Illumina HiSeq 2500. TCR libraries were prepared with molecular barcoding, using unique molecular identifiers to normalize TCRbeta repertoire quantification. Through fastp at Q25 and MiXCR, TCRdb rebuilt clones from the public reads, retaining in-frame beta chains. Every CDR3 protein is listed once, alongside the most common genes and DNA of its rows. For this sample the table gives around 250,000 distinct CDR3 sequences, of which almost 10% were detected only once. The top ten clones comprise over 9% of the sample. Concerning this clonotype itself: Its antigen has not been determined. Per-nucleotide qualities are absent, and no much larger clonotype sits a single base away.

Source: PBMCs from the stem cell graft donor, taken from the stem cell graft. The clonotype comes from a human donor who donated a stem cell graft to a child with SCID.

CDR3 region: CASSQQRGAQETQYF. In nucleotide form, the sequence is TGTGCCAGCAGCCAACAGCGGGGGGCCCAAGAGACCCAGTACTTC. Recombination linked TRBV12-3 or TRBV12-4 to TRBJ2-5, and TRBD2 matches 9 of the central bases. The CDR3 numbers 15 residues from cysteine through phenylalanine. Only the CDR3 DNA is retained, 45 bases long and in frame from the first base. V has 6 bases trimmed and J has 1 base trimmed; junction bases matching no gene number 6.